One sample yielded the 17 T cell receptor beta chains listed below, sequenced in a study of blood T cell repertoires in COVID-19. Profiling relied on immunoSEQ multiplex PCR, and the TCRdb table lists in-frame clones only, not all of them. The sample has about 49,000 clones, around 87% seen once. What was sequenced was peripheral blood. The source of these receptors is a woman of 80 years or more with COVID-19, enrolled during active disease.

The chain recombines TRBV10-3 with TRBJ1-2; unclear D gene. This CDR3 spans 14 amino acids. Trimming took 0 bases from V and 6 from J, leaving 11 bases between them. Germline V gives CDR1 ENHRY, CDR2 SYGVKD. This CDR3 is CAISESTNLDGYTF. The CDR3 region has the DNA TGTGCCATCAGTGAGTCTACAAATTTGGATGGCTACACCTTC.

The gene calls are TRBV5-1 and TRBJ1-3; weak D call: TRBD1 (5 bases). V lost 5 bases and J lost 3, with 15 bases in between. Germline values: CDR1 SGHRS, CDR2 YFSETQ. The CDR3 consists of 15 residues. CDR3 protein: CASSFGRGGGNTIYF. CDR3 nucleotides: TGCGCCAGCAGTTTCGGGAGGGGTGGTGGAAACACCATATATTTT.

This rearrangement joins TRBV25-1 to TRBJ1-1; 8 bases are shared with TRBD1. Germline loops: CDR1 MGHDK, CDR2 SYGVNS. The CDR3 has 14 residues. V lost 9 bases to trimming and J lost 0 bases; unmatched junction nucleotides: 6. The CDR3 here is CASWGQEMNTEAFF. For the CDR3, the DNA is TGTGCCAGTTGGGGACAGGAGATGAACACTGAAGCTTTCTTT.

This clone came up a few times. The genes are TRBV6-5 and TRBJ2-7; 9 nucleotides agree with TRBD1. The V gene's germline CDR1 is MNHEY and CDR2 SVGAGI. The V and J ends lost 6 bases and 6 bases, in that order; junction bases with no gene match: 9. This CDR3 comprises 14 residues. CDR3 residues: CASRPPGTGSEQYF. The CDR3 DNA reads as TGTGCCAGCAGGCCCCCTGGGACAGGGAGCGAGCAGTACTTC.

The genes are TRBV28 and TRBJ1-4; 10 positions match TRBD1. Germline V gene lookup returns CDR1 MDHEN and CDR2 SYDVKM. J gave up 6 bases and V 0 bases, and 1 base lay outside the gene matches. This CDR3 comprises 15 residues. The chain's CDR3 is CASSLWGTGDEKLFF. CDR3 sequence (DNA): TGTGCCAGCAGTTTATGGGGGACAGGGGATGAAAAACTGTTTTTT.

This chain connects TRBV5-6 to TRBJ1-6; no clear D. CDR1 SGHDT and CDR2 YYEEEE come from the germline V gene. The V end was cut by 5 bases, the J end by 5 bases, with 11 bases between. CDR3 length: 14 amino acids. CDR3: CASSMTRNNSPLHF. The DNA for the CDR3 is TGTGCCAGCAGTATGACACGGAATAATTCACCCCTCCACTTT. Using reference TRBV5-6 and TRBJ1-6 for the parts outside the CDR3, the full variable domain is DAGVTQSPTHLIKTRGQQVTLRCSPKSGHDTVSWYQQALGQGPQFIFQYYEEEERQRGNFPDRFSGHQFPNYSSELNVNALLLGDSALYLCASSMTRNNSPLHFGNGTRLTVT.

The chain uses TRBV5-1 and TRBJ1-4; tentative D call: TRBD1 (6 bases). Germline V CDR1 and CDR2: SGHRS, YFSETQ. The CDR3 contains 14 residues. The V end was cut by 5 bases, the J end by 7 bases, with 15 bases between. The CDR3 sequence is CASRETGGGEKLFF. Written as DNA, the CDR3 is TGCGCCAGCAGGGAGACAGGCGGTGGTGAAAAACTGTTTTTT. The full variable domain, completed using reference TRBV5-1 and TRBJ1-4, is KAGVTQTPRYLIKTRGQQVTLSCSPISGHRSVSWYQQTPGQGLQFLFEYFSETQRNKGNFPGRFSGRQFSNSRSEMNVSTLELGDSALYLCASRETGGGEKLFFGSGTQLSVL.

J is TRBJ1-1 and V is TRBV4-1; no reliable D call. This CDR3 has 13 amino acids. V was clipped by 1 base and J by 7 bases, with 10 bases between them. CDR1 and CDR2 from the germline V gene are MGHRA and YSYEKL. The CDR3 DNA sequence: TGCGCCAGCAGCCAAGTGAGCAGGATTGAAGCTTTCTTT. As protein: CASSQVSRIEAFF.

The chain uses TRBV7-9 and TRBJ1-2; unclear D gene. Per germline, CDR1 SEHNR and CDR2 FQNEAQ (reference sequence). This CDR3 spans 13 amino acids. Trimming pared 3 bases from V and 6 bases from J, leaving 11 bases between. The CDR3 DNA reads TGTGCCAGCAGCTTGTCGACAATGGATGGCTACACCTTC. Protein sequence: CASSLSTMDGYTF.

The gene calls are TRBV25-1 and TRBJ1-2; a possible D gene is TRBD1 (5 bases). The CDR3 has 16 residues. Germline V gene data show CDR1 as MGHDK and CDR2 as SYGVNS. V lost 0 bases and J 6 bases, leaving 17 bases between the germline ends. This CDR3 reads CASSEYEWGGTDGYTF. The CDR3 DNA sequence: TGTGCCAGCAGTGAATACGAATGGGGGGGAACGGATGGCTACACCTTC.

The chain is built from TRBV7-3 and TRBJ2-5; 7 positions match TRBD2. The germline CDR1 and CDR2 sequences are SGHTA and FQGTGA. Trimming at V came to 0 bases and at J to 5 bases, leaving 3 bases not matched to a gene. The CDR3 is made up of 14 amino acids. Here the CDR3 DNA reads TGTGCCAGCAGCTTAACAGCGGGGATCGAGACCCAGTACTTC. Translating gives CASSLTAGIETQYF.

By sample share, this clone is medium-sized. The chain recombines TRBV27 with TRBJ2-7, with a possible D match to TRBD2 (6 bases). CDR1 MNHEY and CDR2 SMNVEV come from the germline V gene (reference sequence). V was clipped by 6 bases and J by 7 bases, with 25 bases between them. The CDR3 has 16 residues. The chain's CDR3 is CASSSLRRGTGGEQYF. The CDR3 DNA follows: TGTGCCAGCAGCTCCCTCCGGAGGGGCACCGGAGGGGAGCAGTACTTC.

This chain joins TRBV15 and TRBJ1-3; D might be TRBD1 (5 bases). The CDR3 loop spans 15 amino acids. The V and J ends lost 0 bases and 2 bases respectively, with 8 bases between them. CDR1 is LNHNV, CDR2 YYDKDF, per germline (reference sequence). The CDR3 nucleotides are TGTGCCACCAGCAGAGACGGGGGAACTGGAAACACCATATATTTT. Its protein is CATSRDGGTGNTIYF.

This clone has more than one count but fewer than ten. The chain is built from TRBV2 and TRBJ1-3; D uncertain. Between the trimmed V and J ends, which lost 5 bases and 4 bases, there was a span of 9 bases. Germline lookup yields CDR1 SNHLY and CDR2 FYNNEI. The length of the CDR3 is 13 residues. CDR3 in amino acids: CASSRMAGNTIYF. CDR3 sequence (DNA): TGTGCCAGCAGTCGCATGGCAGGAAACACCATATATTTT.

The V call is TRBV3-1 (or the pseudogene TRBV3-2), the J call TRBJ2-7, with D hard to call. Germline lookup yields CDR1 LGHDT and CDR2 YNNKEL (reference sequence). Trimming took off 3 bases at V and 3 bases at J, with 6 bases between the two ends. The CDR3 contains 12 residues. The chain's CDR3 is CASSHRVYEQYF. The CDR3 DNA sequence: TGTGCCAGCAGCCACCGGGTCTACGAGCAGTACTTC.

The CDR3 DNA follows: TGCGCCAGCAGCGTCGGCCCCTCGGCGGCCGGGGAGCTGTTTTTT. Amino acids: CASSVGPSAAGELFF. V is TRBV5-1 and J is TRBJ2-2, with no clear D. V lost 4 bases to trimming and J lost 6 bases, with 16 bases between them. Germline lookup yields CDR1 SGHRS and CDR2 YFSETQ. CDR3 length: 15 residues.

The V gene is TRBV7-8, the J gene TRBJ2-7; maybe TRBD1 (6 bases). The V and J ends lost 3 bases and 7 bases respectively, with 13 bases between them. The CDR3 is 13 amino acids. In germline, CDR1 is SGHVS, CDR2 FQNEAQ. The CDR3 reads CASSFNRAREQYF. The CDR3, as DNA: TGTGCCAGCAGCTTCAACAGGGCGAGGGAGCAGTACTTC.